This TCR beta chain was observed in a study of shared clonotypes between healthy human individuals (dated by TCRdb to the early 2020s). The study in broad terms: The cohort included a few men and a couple of women between 18 and 49 years of age. For each donor, CD4 naive and CD4 memory were each run on three plates, CD8 naive on two plates, and CD8 memory on one plate. The study deeply sequenced blood TCR repertoires of five healthy adults to estimate repertoire size and the extent of clonotype sharing between individuals. Different laboratories and diverse techniques were used to prepare libraries and sequence TCR repertoires, to increase sequencing depth and limit assay-specific biases. Each donor's leukapheresis produced roughly between roughly 0.94 and 9.5 billion PBMCs. General findings and caveats noted by the study authors: Rarefaction of sorted-subset datasets indicated incomplete sequencing despite the large sequencing depth. Because the study included only a small number of donors, the genetic and exposure-history diversity represented was limited. Sampling was limited to blood, and TCR repertoires in tissue likely differ from TCR repertoires in blood. Across a few donors, roughly 5.4% of naive CD4, approximately 3.6% of naive CD8, roughly 2.3% of memory CD4, and about 0.44% of memory CD8 clonotypes were shared. Naive subsets generally had larger estimated clonotype richness than memory subsets. Pairwise subsampling led to the expectation that sequencing depth would affect the degree of clonotype sharing among donors. Clonotypes shared by all four sorted-subset donors showed higher generation probabilities than non-shared clonotypes.

The donors were healthy, HIV-negative adults who had no recently reported acute infections or vaccinations. Every donor was a Caucasian adult living in Nashville, Tennessee, USA. CD4+ T cells were enriched by magnetic negative selection; naive cells were then positively selected on CD45RA, and the negative fraction formed the memory subset. Blood was obtained by leukapheresis, after which PBMCs were separated by Ficoll-Histopaque density gradient centrifugation and cryopreserved in liquid nitrogen vapor phase. Analytical flow cytometry was used to check the purity and quantity of every magnetically sorted T cell population. Genomic DNA was isolated from each sorted fraction and quantified by UV absorbance on a Nanodrop 2000c. Regarding this clone: Its antigen is still unknown. No base qualities exist here, and no much larger clone lies one base off it.

Using the deep immunoSEQ assay, multiplex PCR amplified TCR CDR3 regions from genomic DNA. Genomic DNA extracted from each cell subset was distributed evenly over all wells of several immunoSEQ 96-well plates, and each plate served as one replicate. For sorted subsets, around 200 ng genomic DNA, equal to 30,000 to 35,000 T cell genomes, was loaded into each replicate PCR. Purified libraries were measured with a Qubit 3.0 fluorometer, size-checked on a Bioanalyzer 2100, and measured again with the KAPA Library Quantification kit. Every immunoSEQ 96-well plate was sequenced on a separate single-read 150-cycle Illumina NextSeq 550 flow cell. The authors' analysis ran thus. Because only junctional sequences without quality scores were contained in the immunoSEQ output, filtering matching that applied to full-length reads could not be performed. Sequences were annotated with PyIR, a Python wrapper for IgBLAST v1.9, using IMGT germline references to assign V/J genes and CDR3. Reads were removed for weak V/J assignments (E-value above 1e-6), missing CDR3, stop codons, out-of-frame junctions, or ambiguous translated residues. V3J clonotypes were defined by identical inferred V gene, J gene, and CDR3 amino acid sequence. Percentage overlap between repertoires was calculated by dividing the number of shared unique clonotypes by the size of the smaller repertoire. Repertoire richness was assessed with RTK rarefaction, the Chao1 estimator, and Recon v2.1 estimates of unobserved clonotypes. For all TCRbeta clonotypes obtained by the gDNA method from a few donors, generation probabilities were computed with OLGA. Imported from immuneACCESS, the table was reduced by TCRdb to in-frame sequences with V and J called. These copies leave out some clones; in studies compared against another copy, an unresolved V gene accounts for under half, and the cause of the remainder is not known. V and J calls and clone size are as listed in that table; D and trimming were resolved from the DNA. The sample data list about 2.4 million clones, and around nine tenths of these were observed just once. The ten largest make up about 0.13% of the sample.

The source is a man aged 18 to 30 in good health. Specimen: naive CD4+ T cells sorted from blood. Sample cell subset or site, as interpreted from the label and publication: CD45RA+ positively selected.

At the DNA level, the sequence is TGTGCCAGCTCACCAGGACTACTGACTGGGGCCAACGTCCTGACTTTC. Its protein is CASSPGLLTGANVLTF. Rearrangement joined TRBV18 to TRBJ2-6, and perhaps TRBD2 as D gene, on 6 matching bases. From the cysteine up to the phenylalanine, the CDR3 has a length of 16 residues. Only the CDR3 DNA stays, 48 bases, in frame from base 1. Between the V and J ends, shortened by 2 bases and 2 bases respectively, the junction contains 10 bases. CDR1 and CDR2 (KGHSH, LQKENI) derive from the germline V gene. Supplemented by the reference TRBV18 and TRBJ2-6 proteins around the CDR3, the complete variable domain is NAGVMQNPRHLVRRRGQEARLRCSPMKGHSHVYWYRQLPEEGLKFMVYLQKENIIDESGMPKERFSAEFPKEGPSILRIQQVVRGDSAAYFCASSPGLLTGANVLTFGAGSRLTVL.